This passage covers 3 T cell receptor beta chains from one sample sequenced in a study of T cells in tumors and immune-related adverse events. Libraries were prepared by immunoSEQ multiplex PCR; TCRdb keeps only in-frame clonotypes and omits some of them. This sample has around 8,100 clones, with approximately 94% found just once. The sequencing used lymph node tissue, collected from a patient treated with anti-PD-1 therapy. These receptors came from a female donor with metastatic renal cell carcinoma.

This rearrangement joins TRBV28 to TRBJ1-4; the match to TRBD1 covers 8 bases. Germline V gene data show CDR1 as MDHEN and CDR2 as SYDVKM. The V and J ends lost 3 bases and 6 bases, in that order; junction bases with no gene match: 3. This CDR3 region has 14 residues. CDR3 sequence reads: CASSFQGADEKLFF. DNA for the CDR3: TGTGCCAGCAGTTTTCAGGGGGCGGATGAAAAACTGTTTTTT.

The J gene is TRBJ2-6, the V gene TRBV7-9; either TRBD1 or TRBD2 may supply D (6 bases each). From germline, CDR1 is SEHNR and CDR2 FQNEAQ (reference sequence). V lost 7 bases to trimming and J lost 0 bases, with 19 bases between them. CDR3 length: 18 amino acids. CDR3 bases: TGTGCCAGCACCCTATGGGGGGCATCCAGCTCTGGGGCCAACGTCCTGACTTTC. Protein sequence: CASTLWGASSSGANVLTF.

This chain connects TRBV6-4 to TRBJ2-6, with TRBD1 matching 9 bases. The junction had 9 bases not matched to a gene; V was cut back by 8 bases and J by 4 bases. The CDR3 runs 16 residues. Germline values: CDR1 MRHNA, CDR2 SNTAGT. CDR3 loop: CASGSTGGAGANVLTF. CDR3 bases: TGTGCCAGCGGCTCTACAGGGGGCGCAGGGGCCAACGTCCTGACTTTC.